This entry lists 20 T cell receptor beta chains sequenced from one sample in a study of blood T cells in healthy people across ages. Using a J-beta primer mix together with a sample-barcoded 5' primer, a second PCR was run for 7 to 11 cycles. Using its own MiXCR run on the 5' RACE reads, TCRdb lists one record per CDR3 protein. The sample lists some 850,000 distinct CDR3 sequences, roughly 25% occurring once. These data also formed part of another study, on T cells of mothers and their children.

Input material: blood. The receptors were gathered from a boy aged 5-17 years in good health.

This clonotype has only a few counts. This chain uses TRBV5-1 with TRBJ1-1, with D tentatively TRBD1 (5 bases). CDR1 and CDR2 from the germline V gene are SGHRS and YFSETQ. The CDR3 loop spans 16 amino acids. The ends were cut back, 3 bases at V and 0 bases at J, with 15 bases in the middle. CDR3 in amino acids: CASSCKDGGMNTEAFF. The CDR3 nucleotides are TGCGCCAGCAGCTGTAAGGACGGGGGGATGAACACTGAAGCTTTCTTT.

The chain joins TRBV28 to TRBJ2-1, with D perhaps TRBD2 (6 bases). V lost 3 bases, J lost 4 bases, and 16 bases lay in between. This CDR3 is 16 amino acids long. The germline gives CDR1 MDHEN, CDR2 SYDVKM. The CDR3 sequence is CASSFLPRDLYNEQFF. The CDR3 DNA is TGTGCCAGCAGTTTCTTGCCCCGGGACTTATACAATGAGCAGTTCTTC.

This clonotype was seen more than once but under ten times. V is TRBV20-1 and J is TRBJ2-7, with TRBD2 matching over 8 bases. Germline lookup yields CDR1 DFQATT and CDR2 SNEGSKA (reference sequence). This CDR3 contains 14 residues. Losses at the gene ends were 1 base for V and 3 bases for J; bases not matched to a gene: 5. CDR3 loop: CSARVAGGGYEQYF. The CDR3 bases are TGCAGTGCTAGAGTTGCGGGGGGCGGCTACGAGCAGTACTTC.

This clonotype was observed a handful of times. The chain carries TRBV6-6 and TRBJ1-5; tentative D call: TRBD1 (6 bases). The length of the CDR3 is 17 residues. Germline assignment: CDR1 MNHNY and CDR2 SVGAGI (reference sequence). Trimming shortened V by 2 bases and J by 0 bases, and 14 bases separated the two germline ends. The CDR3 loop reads CASSYLRTANSNQPQHF. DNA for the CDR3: TGTGCCAGCAGTTACCTCCGGACAGCTAATAGCAATCAGCCCCAGCATTTT.

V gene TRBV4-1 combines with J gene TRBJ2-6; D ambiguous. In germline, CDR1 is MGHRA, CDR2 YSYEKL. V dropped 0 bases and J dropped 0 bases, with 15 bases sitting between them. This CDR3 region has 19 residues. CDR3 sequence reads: CASSQDRVGILSGANVLTF. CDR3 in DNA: TGCGCCAGCAGCCAAGATCGAGTGGGGATTCTCTCTGGGGCCAACGTCCTGACTTTC.

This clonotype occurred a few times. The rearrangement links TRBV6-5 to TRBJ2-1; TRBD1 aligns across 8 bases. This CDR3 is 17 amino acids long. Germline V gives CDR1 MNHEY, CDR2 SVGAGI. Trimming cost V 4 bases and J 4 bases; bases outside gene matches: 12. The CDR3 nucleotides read TGTGCCAGCAGTTTTTACTCTGGACAGGGAGCTTACAATGAGCAGTTCTTC. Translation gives CASSFYSGQGAYNEQFF.

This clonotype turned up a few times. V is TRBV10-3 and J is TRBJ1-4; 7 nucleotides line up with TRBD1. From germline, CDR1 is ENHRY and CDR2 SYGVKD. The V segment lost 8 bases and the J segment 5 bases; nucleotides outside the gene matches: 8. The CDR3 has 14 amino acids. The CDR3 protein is CAIGRQGKNEKLFF. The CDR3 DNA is TGTGCCATCGGGAGACAGGGAAAAAATGAAAAACTGTTTTTT.

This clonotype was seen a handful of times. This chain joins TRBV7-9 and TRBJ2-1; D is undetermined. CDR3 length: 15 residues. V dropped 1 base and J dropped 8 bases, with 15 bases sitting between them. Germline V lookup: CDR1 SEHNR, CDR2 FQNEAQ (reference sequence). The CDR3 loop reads CASSLVALKGDEQFF. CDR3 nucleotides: TGTGCCAGCAGCTTAGTCGCCCTAAAGGGCGATGAGCAGTTCTTC. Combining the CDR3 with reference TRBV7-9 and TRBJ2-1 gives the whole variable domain DTGVSQNPRHKITKRGQNVTFRCDPISEHNRLYWYRQTLGQGPEFLTYFQNEAQLEKSRLLSDRFSAERPKGSFSTLEIQRTEQGDSAMYLCASSLVALKGDEQFFGPGTRLTVL.

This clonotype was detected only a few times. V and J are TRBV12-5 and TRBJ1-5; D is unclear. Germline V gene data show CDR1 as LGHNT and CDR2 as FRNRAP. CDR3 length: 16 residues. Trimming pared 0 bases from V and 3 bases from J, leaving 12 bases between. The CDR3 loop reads CASGLVLAADNQPQHF. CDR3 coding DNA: TGTGCTAGTGGTTTGGTACTGGCGGCAGACAATCAGCCCCAGCATTTT.

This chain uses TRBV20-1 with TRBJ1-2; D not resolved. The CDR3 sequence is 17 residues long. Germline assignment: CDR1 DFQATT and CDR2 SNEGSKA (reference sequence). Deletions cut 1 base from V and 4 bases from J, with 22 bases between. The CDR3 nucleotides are TGCAGTGCTAGAGCTGTCCCCGAGATCTCAGCGGGCTATGGCTACACCTTC. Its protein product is CSARAVPEISAGYGYTF.

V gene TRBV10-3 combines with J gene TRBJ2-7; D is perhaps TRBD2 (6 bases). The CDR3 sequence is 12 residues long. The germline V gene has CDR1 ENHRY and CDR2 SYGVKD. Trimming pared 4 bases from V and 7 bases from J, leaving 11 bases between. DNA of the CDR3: TGTGCCATCAGTGTGGGGGGTCGGGAGCAGTACTTC. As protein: CAISVGGREQYF.

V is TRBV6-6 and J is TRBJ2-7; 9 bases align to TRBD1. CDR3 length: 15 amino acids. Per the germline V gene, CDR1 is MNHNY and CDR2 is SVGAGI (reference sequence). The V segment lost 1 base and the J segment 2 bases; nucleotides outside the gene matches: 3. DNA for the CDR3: TGTGCCAGCAGTTACTGGGACAGGGTCCCCTACGAGCAGTACTTC. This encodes CASSYWDRVPYEQYF.

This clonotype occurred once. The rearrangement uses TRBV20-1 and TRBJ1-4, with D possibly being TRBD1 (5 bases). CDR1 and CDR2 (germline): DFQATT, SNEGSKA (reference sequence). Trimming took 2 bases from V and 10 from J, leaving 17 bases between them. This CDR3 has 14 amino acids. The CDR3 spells CSARFPRGKGKLFF. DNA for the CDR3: TGCAGTGCTAGATTTCCCCGGGGGAAGGGAAAACTGTTTTTT.

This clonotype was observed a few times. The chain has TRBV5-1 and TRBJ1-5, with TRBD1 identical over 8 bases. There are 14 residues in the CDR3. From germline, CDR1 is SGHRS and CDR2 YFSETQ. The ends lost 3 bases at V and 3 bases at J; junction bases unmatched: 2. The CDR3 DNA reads TGCGCCAGCAGCTCGGGACAGGCCAATCAGCCCCAGCATTTT. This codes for CASSSGQANQPQHF.

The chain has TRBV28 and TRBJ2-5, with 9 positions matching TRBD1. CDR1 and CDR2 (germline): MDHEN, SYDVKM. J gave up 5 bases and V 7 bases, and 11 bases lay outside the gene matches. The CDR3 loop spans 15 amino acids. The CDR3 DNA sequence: TGTGCCAGCAAGCTTTCACAGGGGGCCGGGGAGACCCAGTACTTC. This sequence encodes CASKLSQGAGETQYF.

The CDR3 reads CSARAGDGEETQYF. CDR3 coding DNA: TGCAGTGCTAGAGCGGGGGACGGTGAGGAGACCCAGTACTTC. The genes are TRBV20-1 and TRBJ2-5; D is perhaps TRBD2 (6 bases). V was pared by 1 base and J by 5 bases, with 14 bases between. The germline gives CDR1 DFQATT, CDR2 SNEGSKA (reference sequence). The CDR3 runs to 14 residues.

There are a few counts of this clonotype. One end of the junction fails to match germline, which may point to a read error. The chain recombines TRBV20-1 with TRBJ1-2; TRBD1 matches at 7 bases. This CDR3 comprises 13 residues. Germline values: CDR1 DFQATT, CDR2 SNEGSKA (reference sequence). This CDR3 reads CSARDKGPGQLDF. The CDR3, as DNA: TGCAGTGCTAGAGATAAGGGCCCGGGACAGCTAGACTTC.

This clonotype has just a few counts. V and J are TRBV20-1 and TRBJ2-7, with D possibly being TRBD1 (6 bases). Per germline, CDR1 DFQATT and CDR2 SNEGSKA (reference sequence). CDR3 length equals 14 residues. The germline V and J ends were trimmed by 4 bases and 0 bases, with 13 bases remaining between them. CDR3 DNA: TGCAGTGCTAACGTTCAGGGGCCCTCCTACGAGCAGTACTTC. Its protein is CSANVQGPSYEQYF.

The chain's CDR3 is CASSLGHTNEKLFF. For the CDR3, the DNA is TGTGCCAGCAGTTTGGGACATACTAATGAAAAACTGTTTTTT. V and J are TRBV12-3 or TRBV12-4 and TRBJ1-4; D possibly corresponds to TRBD1 (6 bases). This CDR3 spans 14 amino acids. V was cut by 3 bases and J by 2 bases, with 7 bases left in between.

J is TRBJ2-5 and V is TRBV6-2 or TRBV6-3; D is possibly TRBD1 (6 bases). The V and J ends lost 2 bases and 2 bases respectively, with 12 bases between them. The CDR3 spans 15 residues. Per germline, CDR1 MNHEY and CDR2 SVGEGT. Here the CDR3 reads CASSYTRGNQETQYF. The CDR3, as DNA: TGTGCCAGCAGTTACACCAGGGGTAATCAAGAGACCCAGTACTTC.